The 21 T cell receptor beta chains given below trace back to one sample, sequenced in a study of response to subunit inactivated influenza vaccine. TCRdb used MiXCR to reprocess the RT-PCR reads, holding one entry per CDR3 protein. Altogether 300,000 to 350,000 distinct CDR3 sequences are present, 20% to 25% being singletons, with the ten largest covering roughly 10%. The specimen was PBMCs from blood, collected about 20 months after vaccination. The receptor source for this set is a man aged 45 to 75 who received an inactivated influenza vaccine.

This clonotype was found many times. The gene calls are TRBV6-6 and TRBJ1-3; maybe TRBD1 (6 bases). CDR1 is MNHNY and CDR2 is SVGAGI in the germline V gene (reference sequence). V was pared by 5 bases and J by 0 bases, with 17 bases between. The CDR3 spans 17 residues. This chain's CDR3 is CASSPMTGPLSGNTIYF. The CDR3 DNA sequence: TGTGCCAGCAGTCCAATGACAGGACCCCTCTCTGGAAACACCATATATTTT.

CDR3 loop: CASSPQGGLGEQYF. The CDR3 nucleotides read TGTGCCAGCTCACCACAGGGAGGCCTGGGGGAGCAGTACTTC. The gene calls are TRBV18 and TRBJ2-7; D might be TRBD2 (6 bases). Trimming took 1 base from V and 7 from J, leaving 14 bases between them. CDR3 length: 14 amino acids. In germline, CDR1 is KGHSH, CDR2 LQKENI.

The J gene is TRBJ2-1, the V gene TRBV7-9; possibly TRBD1 for D (5 bases). Looked up from germline, CDR1 is SEHNR and CDR2 is FQNEAQ (reference sequence). CDR3 length: 14 residues. Deletions cut 2 bases from V and 5 bases from J, with 10 bases between. CDR3: CASSLTQGHNEQFF. The CDR3 bases are TGTGCCAGCAGCTTAACTCAGGGTCACAATGAGCAGTTCTTC.

The CDR3 loop is CSAAYPSGIEQFF. In DNA, the CDR3 is TGCAGTGCCGCTTACCCTAGCGGGATAGAGCAGTTCTTC. The gene calls are TRBV20-1 and TRBJ2-1, with TRBD2 matching 9 bases. Trimming took 6 bases from V and 10 from J; bases not matched to a gene: 10. The germline V gene encodes CDR1 DFQATT and CDR2 SNEGSKA (reference sequence). CDR3 length: 13 amino acids.

This clonotype was observed a handful of times. The V call is TRBV12-3 or TRBV12-4, the J call TRBJ2-2; maybe TRBD2 (5 bases). Trimming stripped 7 bases from V and 5 bases from J, with 11 bases between. The CDR3 loop spans 13 amino acids. The CDR3 loop reads CASNLGATGELFF. The CDR3 nucleotides read TGTGCCAGCAACCTGGGAGCGACCGGGGAGCTGTTTTTT.

Only a few counts were recorded for this clonotype. The chain is built from TRBV20-1 and TRBJ2-7, with unresolved D. The germline gives CDR1 DFQATT, CDR2 SNEGSKA (reference sequence). The CDR3 is made up of 14 amino acids. The V end was cut by 5 bases, the J end by 0 bases, with 14 bases between. The CDR3, as DNA: TGCAGTGCTCCTCTCCCCCCGAGCTCCTACGAGCAGTACTTC. Translated, it gives CSAPLPPSSYEQYF.

The sample holds a few counts of this clonotype. This sequence joins TRBV20-1 and TRBJ1-6; possible D gene TRBD1, 6 bases. The CDR3 has 14 amino acids. Trimming left V 2 bases short and J 3 bases short, with 8 bases between. Germline loops: CDR1 DFQATT, CDR2 SNEGSKA (reference sequence). CDR3 nucleotide sequence: TGCAGTGCTAGAAACAGGGTCTATAATTCACCCCTCCACTTT. Translated, it gives CSARNRVYNSPLHF.

This clonotype has only a few counts. The gene calls are TRBV12-3 or TRBV12-4 and TRBJ1-4; D uncertain. CDR3 length equals 11 residues. V shed 4 bases and J shed 8 bases, with 5 bases lying between them. The CDR3, as DNA: TGTGCCAGCAGTTCGAAGGAAAAACTGTTTTTT. Its protein is CASSSKEKLFF.

This clonotype was detected only a few times. The chain has TRBV12-3 or TRBV12-4 and TRBJ2-2; unclear D gene. The V end lost 4 bases, the J end lost 1 base, and 13 bases lay between the germline ends. The CDR3 is 16 amino acids. The CDR3 sequence: CASSSTGWQNTGELFF. CDR3 DNA: TGTGCCAGCAGTTCCACCGGGTGGCAGAACACCGGGGAGCTGTTTTTT.

This clonotype was found a few times. This chain uses TRBV12-3 or TRBV12-4 with TRBJ2-5; no definite D call. Trimming took 7 bases from V and 7 from J, leaving 10 bases between them. The CDR3 sequence is 11 residues long. The CDR3 protein is CASTMGRTQYF. The CDR3 region has the DNA TGTGCCAGCACCATGGGTCGGACCCAGTACTTC.

This chain uses TRBV28 with TRBJ2-7; a possible D gene is TRBD1 (6 bases). This CDR3 has 14 amino acids. Germline lookup yields CDR1 MDHEN and CDR2 SYDVKM. Trimming stripped 3 bases from V and 2 bases from J, with 11 bases between. The CDR3: CASSFSGATYEQYF. CDR3 bases: TGTGCCAGCAGTTTTTCAGGGGCTACCTACGAGCAGTACTTC.

Only a few counts were recorded for this clonotype. The J gene is TRBJ1-5, the V gene TRBV5-1; D perhaps matches TRBD1 (6 bases). Germline CDR1 and CDR2: SGHRS and YFSETQ. Trimming stripped 4 bases from V and 3 bases from J, with 17 bases between. This CDR3 region has 16 residues. The chain's CDR3 is CASSADSDRSNQPQHF. The CDR3 DNA follows: TGCGCCAGCAGCGCGGACTCGGACAGATCCAATCAGCCCCAGCATTTT.

The CDR3, as DNA: TGTGCCAGCTCACCACAATCCGGGATTACTGAGACCCAGTACTTC. Its protein product is CASSPQSGITETQYF. The V call is TRBV18, the J call TRBJ2-5, with D perhaps matching TRBD2 (5 bases). There are 15 residues in the CDR3. Trimming took off 1 base at V and 5 bases at J, with 14 bases between the two ends. The germline gives CDR1 KGHSH, CDR2 LQKENI.

This clonotype was detected a few times. The chain joins TRBV20-1 to TRBJ1-2, with D possibly TRBD1 on 6 matching bases. The V and J ends lost 0 bases and 2 bases respectively, with 10 bases between them. CDR3 size: 14 residues. The germline CDR1 and CDR2 sequences are DFQATT and SNEGSKA (reference sequence). The CDR3 here is CSARDIQGNYGYTF. The DNA for the CDR3 is TGCAGTGCTAGAGATATACAGGGCAACTATGGCTACACCTTC.

V is TRBV5-1 and J is TRBJ2-3; 10 bases line up with TRBD1. From germline, CDR1 is SGHRS and CDR2 YFSETQ. V dropped 4 bases and J dropped 3; count of bases not matched to a gene: 2. The CDR3 is made up of 14 amino acids. CDR3 DNA sequence: TGCGCCAGCAGCGGGGGACAGGGGACAGATACGCAGTATTTT. Its protein is CASSGGQGTDTQYF.

In its sample, this clonotype was seen a few times. The CDR3 coding sequence is TGTGCCAGCAGCTTCCAGAATACGCAGTATTTT. This translates into CASSFQNTQYF. The chain has TRBV7-9 and TRBJ2-3; D ambiguous. Germline V gene lookup returns CDR1 SEHNR and CDR2 FQNEAQ (reference sequence). The CDR3 length is 11 residues. Trimming shortened V by 3 bases and J by 7 bases, and 5 bases separated the two germline ends.

This sequence joins TRBV6-1 and TRBJ2-3; no firm D call. This CDR3 is built from 14 residues. Deletions cut 7 bases from V and 0 bases from J, with 11 bases between. The germline V gene encodes CDR1 MNHNS and CDR2 SASEGT. The CDR3 nucleotides read TGTGCCAGCAAACGGTGGGCTAGCACAGATACGCAGTATTTT. This gives the protein CASKRWASTDTQYF.

The table lists this clonotype with a few counts. The CDR3 loop is CASSPKQANYGYTF. CDR3 DNA sequence: TGTGCCAGCTCACCGAAACAGGCCAACTATGGCTACACCTTC. The chain employs TRBV18 and TRBJ1-2, with D perhaps TRBD1 (5 bases). Germline loops: CDR1 KGHSH, CDR2 LQKENI. V lost 3 bases to trimming and J lost 2 bases, with 10 bases between them. The CDR3 is 14 amino acids.

This clonotype has only a few counts. The CDR3 reads CAISGGDRVYEKLFF. The CDR3 DNA reads TGTGCCATCAGTGGGGGGGACAGGGTGTACGAAAAACTGTTTTTT. The chain couples TRBV10-3 to TRBJ1-4, with 9 nucleotides matching TRBD1. The CDR3 length is 15 residues. CDR1 ENHRY and CDR2 SYGVKD come from the germline V gene. V lost 4 bases to trimming and J lost 8 bases; unmatched junction nucleotides: 8.

This clonotype came up a few times. The chain couples TRBV20-1 to TRBJ1-1; D is unresolved. This CDR3 region has 14 residues. Trimming shortened V by 1 base and J by 2 bases, and 11 bases separated the two germline ends. Looked up from germline, CDR1 is DFQATT and CDR2 is SNEGSKA (reference sequence). CDR3 DNA sequence: TGCAGTGCTAGAGCGGGAGGCAGTAACACTGAAGCTTTCTTT. Protein sequence: CSARAGGSNTEAFF.

The table lists this clonotype with a few counts. The V call is TRBV12-3 or TRBV12-4, the J call TRBJ2-5; a weak D match, TRBD2 (6 bases). This CDR3 is 15 amino acids long. V lost 5 bases to trimming and J lost 2 bases, with 15 bases between them. The CDR3 here is CASSPHGGIQETQYF. Here the CDR3 DNA reads TGTGCCAGCAGTCCTCATGGGGGGATACAAGAGACCCAGTACTTC.